Listed here are 32 T cell receptor beta chains from one sample, sequenced in a study of shared clonotypes between healthy human individuals. Method: immunoSEQ multiplex PCR; TCRdb's copy keeps in-frame clones and lacks some. Here the sample spans roughly 2 million clones, 85% to 95% being singletons. The sample taken for sequencing was naive CD4+ T cells sorted from blood. As to subset: CD45RA+ positively selected. These TCRs come from a man aged 18 to 35 in good health.

Written as DNA, the CDR3 is TGTGCCTGGGGGAGGGACTCCGAGCAGTTCTTC. Amino acid sequence: CAWGRDSEQFF. The rearrangement uses TRBV30 and TRBJ2-1, with 7 bases that match TRBD2. Germline-derived CDR1 and CDR2 are GTSNPN and SVGIG (reference sequence). With V trimmed by 5 bases and J by 10 bases, 5 bases remained unmatched. The CDR3 sequence is 11 residues long.

This clone was counted once. The chain employs TRBV5-1 and TRBJ2-3, with 9 bases that match TRBD1. In germline, CDR1 is SGHRS, CDR2 YFSETQ. V gave up 1 base and J gave up 6 bases; unmatched junction bases: 6. The CDR3 covers 15 residues. CDR3 nucleotide sequence: TGCGCCAGCAGCTTGTCGGGACAGGGAGCCGATACGCAGTATTTT. Its translation is CASSLSGQGADTQYF.

This clone came up once. This CDR3 is also generated by other DNA sequences in the sample. The chain carries TRBV5-1 and TRBJ1-5, with 9 nucleotides matching TRBD1. The CDR3 contains 14 residues. The J segment lost 6 bases and the V segment lost 4 bases, leaving 5 bases of the junction unmatched. Germline V gene lookup returns CDR1 SGHRS and CDR2 YFSETQ. The CDR3 spells CASSPGQGIQPQHF. CDR3 DNA: TGCGCCAGCAGCCCGGGACAGGGCATTCAGCCCCAGCATTTT.

This clone has only one observation. CDR3 loop: CASSQAGVPGNQPQHF. Here the CDR3 DNA reads TGTGCCAGCAGTCAGGCTGGGGTCCCTGGCAATCAGCCCCAGCATTTT. This chain links TRBV2 with TRBJ1-5; D gene uncertain. V gave up 5 bases and J gave up 2 bases, with 16 bases separating them. This CDR3 has 16 amino acids. CDR1 is SNHLY, CDR2 FYNNEI, per germline. The whole variable domain, remainder taken from reference TRBV2 and TRBJ1-5, is EPEVTQTPSHQVTQMGQEVILRCVPISNHLYFYWYRQILGQKVEFLVSFYNNEISEKSEIFDDQFSVERPDGSNFTLKIRSTKLEDSAMYFCASSQAGVPGNQPQHFGDGTRLSIL.

The J gene is TRBJ1-4, the V gene TRBV19, with D hard to call. This CDR3 comprises 13 residues. With 7 bases removed from V and 6 bases from J, the gap between germline ends came to 12 bases. Germline CDR1 is LNHDA and CDR2 is SQIVND (reference sequence). CDR3 residues: CASKAWSDEKLFF. CDR3 coding DNA: TGTGCCAGTAAAGCGTGGTCGGATGAAAAACTGTTTTTT.

The chain carries TRBV20-1 and TRBJ2-3; D is uncertain. CDR1 and CDR2 (germline): DFQATT, SNEGSKA (reference sequence). The CDR3 is made up of 11 amino acids. Trimming cost V 3 bases and J 5 bases, with 6 bases left between them. DNA for the CDR3: TGCAGTGCTAGGAATCAAGATACGCAGTATTTT. Its translation: CSARNQDTQYF.

The chain uses TRBV19 and TRBJ1-2; a possible D gene is TRBD1 (5 bases). The CDR3 has 18 residues. V was trimmed by 0 bases and J by 1 base, leaving 18 bases between them. Germline V gene sequence: CDR1 LNHDA, CDR2 SQIVND (reference sequence). CDR3 protein: CASSIDTGTGNLNYGYTF. The CDR3 DNA reads TGTGCCAGTAGTATAGATACCGGGACCGGTAATCTTAACTATGGCTACACCTTC. The full variable domain, rest sourced from reference TRBV19 and TRBJ1-2, is DGGITQSPKYLFRKEGQNVTLSCEQNLNHDAMYWYRQDPGQGLRLIYYSQIVNDFQKGDIAEGYSVSREKKESFPLTVTSAQKNPTAFYLCASSIDTGTGNLNYGYTFGSGTRLTVV.

The gene calls are TRBV19 and TRBJ1-2; 12 bases agree with TRBD1. Germline V gene lookup returns CDR1 LNHDA and CDR2 SQIVND (reference sequence). The CDR3 consists of 17 residues. Trimming cost V 4 bases and J 4 bases; bases outside gene matches: 10. The chain's CDR3 is CASSTVHGTGGTYGYTF. In DNA, the CDR3 is TGTGCCAGTAGTACAGTCCACGGGACAGGGGGCACCTATGGCTACACCTTC.

A note on this clone: Other DNA sequences of this sample code for an identical CDR3. CDR3 protein: CASSINGNYGYTF. In DNA form, the CDR3 reads TGTGCCAGTAGTATAAATGGGAACTATGGCTACACCTTC. The chain carries TRBV19 and TRBJ1-2; D gene ambiguous. The V and J ends lost 2 bases and 2 bases respectively, with 6 bases between them. In germline, CDR1 is LNHDA, CDR2 SQIVND (reference sequence). The CDR3 spans 13 residues.

The chain carries TRBV11-1 and TRBJ1-2; a weak D match, TRBD1 (5 bases). V gave up 3 bases and J gave up 8 bases, with 19 bases separating them. Germline V gene sequence: CDR1 SGHAT, CDR2 FQDESV (reference sequence). The CDR3 contains 15 residues. CDR3 bases: TGTGCCAGCAGCTTTCCGGGACCCCCTAGGACGGGCTACACCTTC. Its translation: CASSFPGPPRTGYTF.

This clone was seen only once. The sample carries other DNA sequences with the same CDR3. The chain joins TRBV5-1 to TRBJ1-2; D possibly corresponds to TRBD1 (6 bases). Germline V gene data show CDR1 as SGHRS and CDR2 as YFSETQ. V was shortened by 2 bases and J by 4 bases, with 9 bases between the two germline ends. The CDR3 contains 13 residues. CDR3 sequence (DNA): TGCGCCAGCAGCTTAGGACAGATCTATGGCTACACCTTC. Amino acids: CASSLGQIYGYTF. Variable domain in full (rest from reference TRBV5-1 and TRBJ1-2): KAGVTQTPRYLIKTRGQQVTLSCSPISGHRSVSWYQQTPGQGLQFLFEYFSETQRNKGNFPGRFSGRQFSNSRSEMNVSTLELGDSALYLCASSLGQIYGYTFGSGTRLTVV.

The chain couples TRBV14 to TRBJ1-3, with D hard to call. The germline V and J ends were trimmed by 6 bases and 0 bases, with 6 bases remaining between them. Germline V CDR1 and CDR2: SGHDN, FVKESK. The CDR3 runs 13 residues. The CDR3 nucleotides read TGTGCCAGCAGGCACAGCTCTGGAAACACCATATATTTT. Translation: CASRHSSGNTIYF. The full variable domain, with the rest looked up from reference TRBV14 and TRBJ1-3, is EAGVTQFPSHSVIEKGQTVTLRCDPISGHDNLYWYRRVMGKEIKFLLHFVKESKQDESGMPNNRFLAERTGGTYSTLKVQPAELEDSGVYFCASRHSSGNTIYFGEGSWLTVV.

This clone appeared a single time. The chain has TRBV6-6 and TRBJ2-7, with 10 bases aligning to TRBD2. Trimming cost V 4 bases and J 2 bases; bases outside gene matches: 8. Germline values: CDR1 MNHNY, CDR2 SVGAGI (reference sequence). The CDR3 length is 16 residues. CDR3 coding DNA: TGTGCCAGCAGTTTCGGGACTAGCGAGGAAACCTACGAGCAGTACTTC. Its protein product is CASSFGTSEETYEQYF.

This chain links TRBV27 with TRBJ2-6; D call uncertain. Germline CDR1 reads MNHEY; CDR2 reads SMNVEV (reference sequence). The CDR3 runs to 17 residues. V was clipped by 10 bases and J by 4 bases, with 23 bases between them. The CDR3 DNA reads TGTGCCACCCCATCTTCCCGTAGGGCAGACGGGGCCAACGTCCTGACTTTC. It translates to CATPSSRRADGANVLTF.

The chain links TRBV6-5 to TRBJ1-2, with 8 bases that match TRBD1. The CDR3 totals 15 residues. Trimming at V came to 5 bases and at J to 4 bases, leaving 9 bases not matched to a gene. Germline CDR1 reads MNHEY; CDR2 reads SVGAGI. As DNA, the CDR3 is TGTGCCAGCAGTCCTAACCGGGACAGGCTCTATGGCTACACCTTC. This encodes CASSPNRDRLYGYTF.

The V and J genes are TRBV7-9 and TRBJ2-1; possibly TRBD1 for D (6 bases). CDR1 is SEHNR, CDR2 FQNEAQ, per germline (reference sequence). The CDR3 runs 16 residues. Trimming stripped 5 bases from V and 0 bases from J, with 14 bases between. The CDR3 spells CASSRYTGSSYNEQFF. CDR3 DNA: TGTGCCAGCAGCCGATACACAGGGAGCTCCTACAATGAGCAGTTCTTC.

The J gene is TRBJ1-1, the V gene TRBV6-1, with D perhaps matching TRBD1 (6 bases). CDR1 is MNHNS, CDR2 SASEGT, per germline. The CDR3 is 15 residues long. V lost 6 bases to trimming and J lost 1 base, with 15 bases between them. The CDR3 DNA is TGTGCCAGCAGCACACAGGGACATCCGAACACTGAAGCTTTCTTT. Protein product: CASSTQGHPNTEAFF.

The chain is built from TRBV6-5 and TRBJ1-3; TRBD1 might be the D (5 bases). Germline V gene sequence: CDR1 MNHEY, CDR2 SVGAGI. V was shortened by 5 bases and J by 4 bases, with 15 bases between the two germline ends. The CDR3 runs 15 residues. CDR3 DNA sequence: TGTGCCAGCAGTCTTTCTTCTGGGACCGGAAACACCATATATTTT. Translated: CASSLSSGTGNTIYF.

The genes are TRBV7-8 and TRBJ2-1; D uncertain. Germline V lookup: CDR1 SGHVS, CDR2 FQNEAQ. Trimming removed 3 bases at V and 8 bases at J, with 5 bases between. The CDR3 is 11 residues long. The CDR3 DNA reads TGTGCCAGCAGCTTTTACGATGAGCAGTTCTTC. Translating gives CASSFYDEQFF.

This sequence joins TRBV30 and TRBJ1-4, with TRBD1 identical over 10 bases. V gave up 1 base and J gave up 11 bases; unmatched junction bases: 7. Germline lookup yields CDR1 GTSNPN and CDR2 SVGIG (reference sequence). This CDR3 comprises 14 residues. The CDR3 DNA reads as TGTGCCTGGAGTGCCGGGACAGGGGCACGGAAACTGTTTTTT. This sequence encodes CAWSAGTGARKLFF.

The rearrangement uses TRBV29-1 and TRBJ2-7; maybe TRBD1 (6 bases). Germline-derived CDR1 and CDR2 are SQVTM and ANQGSEA. The CDR3 covers 15 residues. V was pared by 4 bases and J by 6 bases, with 22 bases between. The CDR3 loop is CSVAENRATLSEQYF. CDR3 DNA: TGCAGCGTTGCCGAGAACAGGGCTACCCTTAGCGAGCAGTACTTC.

The rearrangement links TRBV6-1 to TRBJ2-7, with D maybe TRBD2 (7 bases). V shed 7 bases and J shed 7 bases, with 20 bases lying between them. The CDR3 loop spans 14 amino acids. The germline V gene has CDR1 MNHNS and CDR2 SASEGT. In DNA, the CDR3 is TGTGCCAGCATCCAAAGGGAGGGGGGCTGGGAGCAGTACTTC. This codes for CASIQREGGWEQYF.

V and J are TRBV30 and TRBJ2-7; 9 nucleotides agree with TRBD1. CDR1 and CDR2 from the germline V gene are GTSNPN and SVGIG (reference sequence). CDR3 size: 15 residues. Germline trimming cut 5 bases from V and 1 base from J; bases unmatched to any gene: 9. CDR3 coding DNA: TGTGCCTGGGTCCCCGGGACAGGGTTTTCCTACGAGCAGTACTTC. This codes for CAWVPGTGFSYEQYF. The full variable domain, rest sourced from reference TRBV30 and TRBJ2-7, is SQTIHQWPATLVQPVGSPLSLECTVEGTSNPNLYWYRQAAGRGLQLLFYSVGIGQISSEVPQNLSASRPQDRQFILSSKKLLLSDSGFYLCAWVPGTGFSYEQYFGPGTRLTVT.

The chain combines TRBV29-1 with TRBJ2-5; D possibly corresponds to TRBD1 (6 bases). The CDR3 is made up of 11 amino acids. CDR1 SQVTM and CDR2 ANQGSEA come from the germline V gene. Trimming pared 5 bases from V and 10 bases from J, leaving 14 bases between. CDR3 nucleotide sequence: TGCAGCGTTCTGGGGGCAGCCCACCAGTACTTC. It encodes CSVLGAAHQYF.

This clone has a handful of counts. V is TRBV14 and J is TRBJ2-7, with TRBD1 matching over 7 bases. The germline CDR1 and CDR2 sequences are SGHDN and FVKESK. The CDR3 runs 15 residues. J was trimmed by 2 bases and V by 3 bases; bases with no gene match: 7. The CDR3 region is CASSQAPGGTYEQYF. The CDR3 DNA is TGTGCCAGCAGCCAGGCCCCAGGGGGAACCTACGAGCAGTACTTC.

This chain joins TRBV28 and TRBJ2-3, with 9 bases fitting TRBD1. This CDR3 has 12 residues. The J segment lost 12 bases and the V segment lost 6 bases, leaving 7 bases of the junction unmatched. Germline CDR1 is MDHEN and CDR2 is SYDVKM. CDR3 loop: CASSPTTGGQYF. The CDR3, as DNA: TGTGCCAGCAGCCCTACGACAGGGGGACAGTATTTT.

The chain links TRBV5-1 to TRBJ1-1; TRBD1 agrees at 8 bases. The CDR3 spans 13 residues. The J segment lost 8 bases and the V segment lost 3 bases, leaving 6 bases of the junction unmatched. In germline, CDR1 is SGHRS, CDR2 YFSETQ. The CDR3 bases are TGCGCCAGCAGCTGGGGGACAGGAGTGGAAGCTTTCTTT. Translated: CASSWGTGVEAFF.

This chain connects TRBV5-1 to TRBJ2-1, with 7 bases that match TRBD2. CDR1 and CDR2 from the germline V gene are SGHRS and YFSETQ. There are 15 residues in the CDR3. The V and J ends lost 1 base and 5 bases, in that order; junction bases with no gene match: 6. The CDR3 sequence: CASSLSLAVHNEQFF. Written as DNA, the CDR3 is TGCGCCAGCAGCTTGAGCCTAGCGGTCCACAATGAGCAGTTCTTC.

The chain uses TRBV2 and TRBJ1-2; no firm D call. Germline CDR1 is SNHLY and CDR2 is FYNNEI. Trimming pared 7 bases from V and 0 bases from J, leaving 12 bases between. CDR3 length: 14 amino acids. CDR3 nucleotide sequence: TGTGCCAGCATCGTCAACCGTGCTAACTATGGCTACACCTTC. Amino acid sequence: CASIVNRANYGYTF.

CDR3 sequence: CAVGPQYF. The CDR3 coding sequence is TGTGCCGTAGGGCCGCAGTATTTT. V gene TRBV10-3 combines with J gene TRBJ2-3; no definite D call. V dropped 11 bases and J dropped 10 bases, with 7 bases sitting between them. CDR1 and CDR2 from the germline V gene are ENHRY and SYGVKD. The CDR3 has 8 amino acids.

V and J are TRBV28 and TRBJ2-2; the D gene is possibly TRBD1 (5 bases). The germline V gene encodes CDR1 MDHEN and CDR2 SYDVKM. Trimming left V 6 bases short and J 4 bases short, with 12 bases between. This CDR3 spans 14 amino acids. CDR3 in amino acids: CASREYRLTGELFF. In DNA form, the CDR3 reads TGTGCCAGCAGGGAGTACAGGCTCACCGGGGAGCTGTTTTTT.

Note on this clone: This CDR3 is also generated by other DNA sequences in the sample. The chain links TRBV6-1 to TRBJ1-3; D gene unclear. Between the trimmed V and J ends, which lost 2 bases and 4 bases, there was a span of 3 bases. The V gene's germline CDR1 is MNHNS and CDR2 SASEGT. The CDR3 loop spans 12 amino acids. The CDR3 sequence is CASSESGNTIYF. The CDR3 bases are TGTGCCAGCAGTGAATCGGGAAACACCATATATTTT.